The T cell receptor (beta chain) described here comes from a study of T-cell reconstitution after alpha-beta-depleted transplantation in children. This CDR3 has 12 residues. Deletions cut 8 bases from V and 7 bases from J, with 14 bases between. This clonotype was detected many times. As it was prepared, the TCRbeta library received unique molecular identifiers. One entry per CDR3 protein results from TCRdb running MiXCR on the PCR reads. The table includes 350,000 to 450,000 distinct CDR3 sequences, less than 15% detected once. This TCR was recovered from a human donor who donated a stem cell graft to a child with Fanconi anemia. V and J are TRBV12-3 or TRBV12-4 and TRBJ1-2; D is uncertain. The sequencing here drew on PBMCs, taken from the stem cell graft. DNA for the CDR3: TGTGCCAGCTCCTTATATATGGTTGGCTACACCTTC. It yields the protein CASSLYMVGYTF.